This TCR beta chain came from a study of monozygotic twins with inflammatory bowel disease. Blood was collected, around 2.6 ml per donor. Whole blood supplied total RNA, and T cells were not sorted. Germline CDR1 reads KGHSH; CDR2 reads LQKENI. CDR3 size: 17 residues. The UMIs carried a 6-nucleotide sample barcode, and they were added by template switching. TCRdb reprocessed the 5' RACE reads, keeping one entry per CDR3 protein, no DNA. The sample has approximately 390,000 distinct CDR3 sequences; the top ten hold around 2.5%. Source material: blood. The TCR originated in a human donor with ulcerative colitis or Crohn's disease, or a healthy co-twin of an affected twin (not recorded which). The chain couples TRBV18 to TRBJ1-5; TCRdb picks TRBD1, but there is no DNA to check that call. CDR3 loop: CASSQTKQGLGNQPQHF.